What follows are 30 T cell receptor beta chains derived from one specimen sequenced in a study of cytomegalovirus exposure and HLA in healthy donors. Primers included in the PCR were 60 Vbeta and 13 Jbeta primers. Method: immunoSEQ multiplex PCR; TCRdb's copy keeps in-frame clones and lacks some. The sample has 150,000 to 200,000 clones; 70% to 80% are singletons. The specimen sequenced was PBMCs. The origin of the receptors is a middle-aged woman in good health and CMV-seronegative.

The chain joins TRBV18 to TRBJ2-7; TRBD1 matches at 10 bases. Germline V lookup: CDR1 KGHSH, CDR2 LQKENI. The CDR3 runs 15 residues. V lost 3 bases, J lost 7 bases, and 9 bases stayed unmatched. Here the CDR3 DNA reads TGTGCCAGCTCACCGACGACAGGGGGCGCGGGTGAGCAGTACTTC. It specifies CASSPTTGGAGEQYF.

This clone has just a few counts. The CDR3 DNA reads as TGCGCCAGCAGCCAAGAGTGGCAGGGAGGCACCGGGGAGCTGTTTTTT. Translated: CASSQEWQGGTGELFF. This chain connects TRBV4-3 to TRBJ2-2; D perhaps matches TRBD2 (6 bases). The CDR3 contains 16 residues. In germline, CDR1 is LGHNA, CDR2 YSLEER. The germline V and J ends were trimmed by 0 bases and 4 bases, with 12 bases remaining between them.

This rearrangement joins TRBV18 to TRBJ1-1; D call uncertain. The CDR3 has 12 amino acids. Germline CDR1 KGHSH, CDR2 LQKENI. The V gene lost 0 bases and the J gene lost 5 bases, with 4 bases spanning the gap. CDR3 in amino acids: CASSPPQTEAFF. CDR3 bases: TGTGCCAGCTCACCACCCCAGACTGAAGCTTTCTTT.

This clone turned up a few times. The genes are TRBV21-1 and TRBJ2-7; the D call TRBD1 from the table was never checked on the DNA. TRBV21-1 constitutes a pseudogene. This CDR3 has 17 amino acids. CDR3 DNA: TGTGCCAGCAGCACAGCCCCCCCGGGACAGTATTCTCACGAGCAGTACTTC. Encoded protein: CASSTAPPGQYSHEQYF.

V is TRBV28 and J is TRBJ2-7; D is unclear. The CDR3 is 12 residues long. Germline V CDR1 and CDR2: MDHEN, SYDVKM. The ends were cut back, 6 bases at V and 3 bases at J, with 9 bases in the middle. The CDR3 bases are TGTGCCAGCAGCCAAACAGTCTACGAGCAGTACTTC. Translation: CASSQTVYEQYF.

This clone was counted only a few times. The chain couples TRBV7-6 to TRBJ1-3; tentative D call: TRBD1 (6 bases). Germline loops: CDR1 SGHVS, CDR2 FNYEAQ. The CDR3 totals 14 residues. V dropped 2 bases and J dropped 4 bases, with 9 bases sitting between them. DNA for the CDR3: TGTGCCAGCAGCTTAAACAGGGCGGGAAACACCATATATTTT. It encodes CASSLNRAGNTIYF. The whole variable domain, filled in from reference TRBV7-6 and TRBJ1-3, reads GAGVSQSPRYKVTKRGQDVALRCDPISGHVSLYWYRQALGQGPEFLTYFNYEAQQDKSGLPNDRFSAERPEGSISTLTIQRTEQRDSAMYRCASSLNRAGNTIYFGEGSWLTVV.

J is TRBJ2-3 and V is TRBV7-2, with D possibly matching TRBD2 (6 bases). CDR1 is SGHTA, CDR2 FQGNSA, per germline. The V end was cut by 4 bases, the J end by 2 bases, with 10 bases between. The CDR3 extends over 14 amino acids. The CDR3 is CASSWGLTTDTQYF. The CDR3 DNA reads as TGTGCCAGCAGCTGGGGACTGACCACAGATACGCAGTATTTT.

This sequence joins TRBV6-1 and TRBJ2-2; 11 bases line up with TRBD2. The CDR3 loop spans 15 amino acids. V lost 7 bases to trimming and J lost 6 bases; unmatched junction nucleotides: 7. CDR1 is MNHNS, CDR2 SASEGT, per germline. CDR3 residues: CASTHSGGAPGELFF. The CDR3 DNA sequence: TGTGCCAGCACCCATAGCGGGGGGGCCCCCGGGGAGCTGTTTTTT.

The chain joins TRBV11-3 to TRBJ1-4; D remains unclear. CDR1 SGHNT and CDR2 YENEEA come from the germline V gene. V was trimmed by 1 base and J by 7 bases, leaving 10 bases between them. The CDR3 extends over 14 amino acids. The CDR3 nucleotides are TGTGCCAGCAGCTTAGTCGGTGGGAGTGAAAAACTGTTTTTT. This sequence encodes CASSLVGGSEKLFF.

This clone was observed a handful of times. The rearrangement links TRBV5-1 to TRBJ2-1; D gene unclear. The CDR3 runs to 15 residues. Trimming pared 5 bases from V and 0 bases from J, leaving 12 bases between. Germline V gene data show CDR1 as SGHRS and CDR2 as YFSETQ. CDR3 sequence reads: CASRQEYSSYNEQFF. The CDR3 coding sequence is TGCGCCAGCAGGCAGGAATACAGCTCCTACAATGAGCAGTTCTTC.

V is TRBV7-9 and J is TRBJ2-1; 10 bases agree with TRBD2. J gave up 5 bases and V 0 bases, and 7 bases lay outside the gene matches. CDR1 is SEHNR, CDR2 FQNEAQ, per germline (reference sequence). CDR3 length: 17 residues. Here the CDR3 reads CASSLAPSGSVNNEQFF. The DNA for the CDR3 is TGTGCCAGCAGCTTAGCCCCTAGCGGGAGTGTCAACAATGAGCAGTTCTTC.

J is TRBJ1-2 and V is TRBV14, with D perhaps matching TRBD1 (6 bases). The CDR3 is 16 amino acids. Trimming removed 2 bases from V and 10 bases from J, with 23 bases in between. CDR1 is SGHDN and CDR2 is FVKESK in the germline V gene. The CDR3 nucleotides are TGTGCCAGCAGCCAACCCCCACAGGGTCGTTATGTTGACTACACCTTC. Translated: CASSQPPQGRYVDYTF. The variable domain in full, with the rest retrieved from reference TRBV14 and TRBJ1-2, is EAGVTQFPSHSVIEKGQTVTLRCDPISGHDNLYWYRRVMGKEIKFLLHFVKESKQDESGMPNNRFLAERTGGTYSTLKVQPAELEDSGVYFCASSQPPQGRYVDYTFGSGTRLTVV.

The chain employs TRBV27 and TRBJ2-5, with D unclear. Germline loops: CDR1 MNHEY, CDR2 SMNVEV (reference sequence). This CDR3 spans 13 amino acids. With 8 bases removed from V and 4 bases from J, the gap between germline ends came to 14 bases. The CDR3 nucleotides are TGTGCCAGCCGTAATCCCAGGCGAGAGACCCAGTACTTC. This translates into CASRNPRRETQYF.

The V call is TRBV2, the J call TRBJ2-1, with 12 bases identical to TRBD2. Per germline, CDR1 SNHLY and CDR2 FYNNEI. The CDR3 consists of 15 residues. Trimming removed 6 bases from V and 7 bases from J; junction bases left unmatched: 7. The CDR3 is CASRATSGRGNEQFF. CDR3 coding DNA: TGTGCCAGCAGGGCGACTAGCGGGAGAGGGAATGAGCAGTTCTTC.

This chain connects TRBV5-4 to TRBJ1-2; 7 nucleotides align to TRBD1. After removal of 4 bases from V and 1 base from J, the junction contained 10 bases not matched to a gene. The V gene's germline CDR1 is SGHNT and CDR2 YYREEE (reference sequence). CDR3 length equals 16 residues. In DNA, the CDR3 is TGTGCCAGCAGCCGCCGGGAGGGGGCGGATAACTATGGCTACACCTTC. This gives the protein CASSRREGADNYGYTF.

Comments on this clone: A junction boundary mismatches the germline segment, possibly from a read error. V is TRBV4-1 and J is TRBJ2-6, with 10 positions matching TRBD2. In germline, CDR1 is MGHRA, CDR2 YSYEKL. This CDR3 comprises 19 residues. CDR3 nucleotide sequence: TGCGCCAGCAGCCAGGGTTTAAGCGGGGGGGCCTCTGGGGCCAACGGCCTGACTTTC. It yields the protein CASSQGLSGGASGANGLTF.

V is TRBV7-2 and J is TRBJ2-7; 7 positions agree with TRBD1. The CDR3 totals 14 residues. V was pared by 3 bases and J by 4 bases, with 6 bases of the junction left unmatched. In germline, CDR1 is SGHTA, CDR2 FQGNSA. The CDR3 here is CASSFRGQPYEQYF. The CDR3, as DNA: TGTGCCAGCAGCTTTCGGGGACAGCCTTACGAGCAGTACTTC.

This CDR3 is CASSERENSPLHF. The CDR3 DNA reads as TGTGCCAGCAGTGAAAGGGAGAATTCACCCCTCCACTTT. The V gene is TRBV6-1, the J gene TRBJ1-6; D gene uncertain. V lost 2 bases and J 7 bases, leaving 6 bases between the germline ends. This CDR3 comprises 13 residues. CDR1 and CDR2 from the germline V gene are MNHNS and SASEGT.

This chain links TRBV5-1 with TRBJ2-1; tentative D call: TRBD2 (5 bases). Per the germline V gene, CDR1 is SGHRS and CDR2 is YFSETQ. The CDR3 runs to 14 residues. Trimming pared 5 bases from V and 5 bases from J, leaving 14 bases between. DNA of the CDR3: TGCGCCAGCAGTACCCGAGCGGTCAACAATGAGCAGTTCTTC. Protein sequence: CASSTRAVNNEQFF.

As for this clone: Compared with germline, one end of the junction differs, possibly owing to a read error. V and J are TRBV19 and TRBJ1-1, with D maybe TRBD1 (5 bases). The CDR3 is 11 amino acids. Germline CDR1 is LNHDA and CDR2 is SQIVND (reference sequence). DNA for the CDR3: TGTGCCAGTAGTATACCTACCCAGACAGAATTT. It translates to CASSIPTQTEF.

The V call is TRBV5-5, the J call TRBJ1-1; possible D gene TRBD1, 6 bases. Germline CDR1 reads SGHKS; CDR2 reads YYEKEE (reference sequence). Trimming pared 0 bases from V and 0 bases from J, leaving 6 bases between. The CDR3 loop spans 14 amino acids. The CDR3 here is CASSLGQVNTEAFF. The CDR3, as DNA: TGTGCCAGCAGCTTGGGACAGGTGAACACTGAAGCTTTCTTT.

The chain combines TRBV6-6 with TRBJ2-2, with 9 bases lining up with TRBD2. CDR3 length: 15 amino acids. Germline trimming cut 5 bases from V and 6 bases from J; bases unmatched to any gene: 7. CDR1 is MNHNY and CDR2 is SVGAGI in the germline V gene (reference sequence). This chain's CDR3 is CASSLLGTSSGELFF. The CDR3 DNA reads as TGTGCCAGCAGTCTCCTGGGGACTAGCTCCGGGGAGCTGTTTTTT.

The chain uses TRBV19 and TRBJ1-3, with 7 bases lining up with TRBD1. Germline CDR1 is LNHDA and CDR2 is SQIVND (reference sequence). The CDR3 runs to 15 residues. The V segment lost 9 bases and the J segment 0 bases; nucleotides outside the gene matches: 8. The DNA of the CDR3 is TGTGCCAGCTCGGGACAGAGAACCTCTGGAAACACCATATATTTT. Translated, it gives CASSGQRTSGNTIYF.

V usage is TRBV28 and J usage is TRBJ1-3; 7 bases are a match to TRBD1. This CDR3 has 13 residues. CDR1 and CDR2 (germline): MDHEN, SYDVKM. The junction had 3 bases not matched to a gene; V was cut back by 10 bases and J by 0 bases. The CDR3 nucleotides read TGTGCCACCAGGGGGAGCTCTGGAAACACCATATATTTT. This codes for CATRGSSGNTIYF.

The rearrangement joins TRBV9 to TRBJ2-1, with no clear D. Trimming left V 1 base short and J 0 bases short, with 5 bases between. From germline, CDR1 is SGDLS and CDR2 YYNGEE. The CDR3 covers 14 residues. CDR3 region: CASSVSGSYNEQFF. The CDR3 coding sequence is TGTGCCAGCAGCGTATCAGGCTCCTACAATGAGCAGTTCTTC.

The CDR3 loop reads CASSLEGGPAGELFF. The CDR3 DNA reads as TGCGCCAGCAGCTTGGAGGGAGGGCCCGCCGGGGAGCTGTTTTTT. V and J are TRBV5-1 and TRBJ2-2; 7 bases fit TRBD2. This CDR3 contains 15 residues. J lost 6 bases, V lost 0 bases, and 5 bases had no gene match. Germline-derived CDR1 and CDR2 are SGHRS and YFSETQ.

This clone was observed a few times. V is TRBV14 and J is TRBJ1-2; 7 bases are a match to TRBD1. V was clipped by 4 bases and J by 4 bases; unmatched bases: 0. Germline V gives CDR1 SGHDN, CDR2 FVKESK. This CDR3 has 12 residues. The chain's CDR3 is CASSRDSYGYTF. CDR3 coding DNA: TGTGCCAGCAGCCGGGACAGCTATGGCTACACCTTC.

The genes are TRBV7-6 and TRBJ1-1; tentative D call: TRBD1 (5 bases). The V end lost 5 bases, the J end lost 1 base, and 11 bases lay between the germline ends. CDR1 and CDR2 from the germline V gene are SGHVS and FNYEAQ. The CDR3 length is 14 residues. CDR3 residues: CASSPGHPNTEAFF. The CDR3, as DNA: TGTGCCAGCAGCCCCGGACATCCGAACACTGAAGCTTTCTTT.

The chain carries TRBV27 and TRBJ1-1, with D possibly TRBD1 on 5 matching bases. CDR1 and CDR2 from the germline V gene are MNHEY and SMNVEV (reference sequence). With 1 base removed from V and 4 bases from J, the gap between germline ends came to 13 bases. The CDR3 consists of 15 residues. The CDR3 is CASSLYAGFVTEAFF. In nucleotides, the CDR3 is TGTGCCAGCAGTTTATACGCAGGGTTTGTCACTGAAGCTTTCTTT.

This rearrangement joins TRBV27 to TRBJ2-5; D is possibly TRBD1 (7 bases). V lost 5 bases, J lost 4 bases, and 17 bases lay in between. Germline assignment: CDR1 MNHEY and CDR2 SMNVEV (reference sequence). The CDR3 has 15 amino acids. The CDR3 coding sequence is TGTGCCAGCAGTCTCCGGAGGGCAGGGGGAGAGACCCAGTACTTC. Residues: CASSLRRAGGETQYF.